These 23 T cell receptor beta chains came from one sample sequenced in a study of CD8+ T cells in alopecia areata (dated by TCRdb to between 2018 and 2020). Library generation was performed with the immunoSEQ multiplex PCR assay. RNA was extracted from all samples and reverse transcribed into cDNA as template for TCR sequencing. TCRdb retrieved this table from immuneACCESS and kept in-frame rearrangements only. Not all clones are present; in checked studies, unresolved V genes account for under half, and no reason is known for the remainder. The sample table lists 150,000 or so clones, approximately 52% of them with a count of one. More than 15% of the sample goes to the ten largest clones. The treatment or condition label on this specimen signifies: oral pan-JAK inhibitor, 5-10 mg twice daily. The sequences come from CD4+ T cells sorted from blood, collected at approximately week 56, from a patient treated with tofacitinib. The origin of the receptors is a human donor with alopecia areata.

The chain recombines TRBV9 with TRBJ1-2; D is unclear. The CDR3 spans 12 residues. CDR1 is SGDLS, CDR2 YYNGEE, per germline. The V end lost 3 bases, the J end lost 8 bases, and 11 bases lay between the germline ends. The CDR3 nucleotides are TGTGCCAGCAGCGCTTACATGGGCGGCTACACCTTC. Translating it yields CASSAYMGGYTF.

V gene TRBV9 combines with J gene TRBJ2-5; D gene uncertain. Per the germline V gene, CDR1 is SGDLS and CDR2 is YYNGEE. The CDR3 length is 13 residues. V was shortened by 3 bases and J by 4 bases, with 10 bases between the two germline ends. CDR3 in DNA: TGTGCCAGCAGCGGACCTATAGGAGAGACCCAGTACTTC. This gives the protein CASSGPIGETQYF.

V is TRBV7-8 and J is TRBJ1-2; 8 bases are a match to TRBD1. The CDR3 extends over 15 amino acids. Germline CDR1 is SGHVS and CDR2 is FQNEAQ. The V and J ends lost 3 bases and 2 bases, in that order; junction bases with no gene match: 5. CDR3 coding DNA: TGTGCCAGCAGCTTGTCCCAGGGGGCAAACTATGGCTACACCTTC. This sequence encodes CASSLSQGANYGYTF. The full variable domain, completed using reference TRBV7-8 and TRBJ1-2, is GAGVSQSPRYKVAKRGQDVALRCDPISGHVSLFWYQQALGQGPEFLTYFQNEAQLDKSGLPSDRFFAERPEGSVSTLKIQRTQQEDSAVYLCASSLSQGANYGYTFGSGTRLTVV.

The rearrangement links TRBV27 to TRBJ1-1; TRBD1 matches 8 bases. This CDR3 region has 12 residues. V shed 6 bases, J shed 8 bases, and the junction held 5 bases outside the gene matches. Germline-derived CDR1 and CDR2 are MNHEY and SMNVEV (reference sequence). The CDR3 DNA reads as TGTGCCAGCAGGCGGAGACAGGGGGAAGCTTTCTTT. Encoded protein: CASRRRQGEAFF.

The V and J genes are TRBV2 and TRBJ2-5, with TRBD1 matching 10 bases. V trimming: 9 bases; J trimming: 3 bases; junction bases outside the gene matches: 7. Germline-derived CDR1 and CDR2 are SNHLY and FYNNEI. The CDR3 has 14 residues. CDR3 region: CASNRDRGEETQYF. CDR3 nucleotides: TGTGCCAGTAACCGGGACAGGGGTGAAGAGACCCAGTACTTC.

The chain links TRBV4-2 to TRBJ2-1, with unresolved D. Germline V gene data show CDR1 as LGHNA and CDR2 as YNFKEQ. V was trimmed by 0 bases and J by 9 bases, leaving 6 bases between them. CDR3 length equals 12 residues. The CDR3 region is CASSQDVGEQFF. The CDR3 coding sequence is TGTGCCAGCAGCCAAGATGTGGGTGAGCAGTTCTTC.

The table lists this clone with a few counts. The gene calls are TRBV4-1 and TRBJ1-2; 9 bases map to TRBD1. This CDR3 spans 16 amino acids. Germline V CDR1 and CDR2: MGHRA, YSYEKL. V lost 3 bases, J lost 8 bases, and 13 bases stayed unmatched. CDR3 DNA sequence: TGCGCCAGCAGCCAGGACCCATCCACAGGGGGCCGAGGCTACACCTTC. Its protein is CASSQDPSTGGRGYTF.

This chain joins TRBV6-1 and TRBJ2-3, with D tentatively TRBD1 or TRBD2 (5 bases each). Germline values: CDR1 MNHNS, CDR2 SASEGT. The CDR3 covers 14 residues. Between the trimmed V and J ends, which lost 5 bases and 8 bases, there was a span of 17 bases. CDR3 residues: CASSTSPGTGTQYF. In nucleotides, the CDR3 is TGTGCCAGCAGTACCTCCCCTGGGACGGGTACGCAGTATTTT.

The J gene is TRBJ2-5, the V gene TRBV5-1; possibly TRBD1 for D (6 bases). V dropped 5 bases and J dropped 1 base, with 12 bases sitting between them. The CDR3 has 14 amino acids. From germline, CDR1 is SGHRS and CDR2 YFSETQ. DNA of the CDR3: TGCGCCAGCAGTCCGACAGGAGCCCAAGAGACCCAGTACTTC. This codes for CASSPTGAQETQYF. Variable domain in full (rest from reference TRBV5-1 and TRBJ2-5): KAGVTQTPRYLIKTRGQQVTLSCSPISGHRSVSWYQQTPGQGLQFLFEYFSETQRNKGNFPGRFSGRQFSNSRSEMNVSTLELGDSALYLCASSPTGAQETQYFGPGTRLLVL.

This chain connects TRBV5-6 to TRBJ2-7, with TRBD1 as a possible D gene (6 bases). Trimming stripped 0 bases from V and 1 base from J, with 11 bases between. CDR3 size: 15 residues. The germline V gene encodes CDR1 SGHDT and CDR2 YYEEEE. The CDR3 region has the DNA TGTGCCAGCAGCTTGGCCCCGCAGGGGTCCTACGAGCAGTACTTC. The encoded protein is CASSLAPQGSYEQYF.

This clone was picked up a small number of times. The CDR3 region is CASSQGPSLSGANVLTF. CDR3 coding DNA: TGCGCCAGCAGTCAGGGACCCAGCCTTTCTGGGGCCAACGTCCTGACTTTC. The chain joins TRBV4-1 to TRBJ2-6, with D tentatively TRBD1 or TRBD2 (5 bases each). CDR3 length: 17 amino acids. Germline CDR1 and CDR2: MGHRA and YSYEKL. V was shortened by 6 bases and J by 1 base, with 16 bases between the two germline ends.

The chain uses TRBV5-1 and TRBJ2-7; possibly TRBD1 for D (7 bases). There are 12 residues in the CDR3. The germline CDR1 and CDR2 sequences are SGHRS and YFSETQ. V was trimmed by 3 bases and J by 6 bases, leaving 10 bases between them. The CDR3 protein is CASSWQGGEQYF. CDR3 coding DNA: TGCGCCAGCAGCTGGCAGGGGGGCGAGCAGTACTTC.

The rearrangement joins TRBV15 to TRBJ1-5; 7 positions match TRBD1. With 4 bases clipped from V and 6 bases from J, the junction kept 6 bases outside the gene matches. The germline V gene encodes CDR1 LNHNV and CDR2 YYDKDF (reference sequence). CDR3 length: 14 residues. CDR3 DNA: TGTGCCACCAGCAAAGACAGGGAGGCTCAGCCCCAGCATTTT. This codes for CATSKDREAQPQHF.

The rearrangement uses TRBV6-1 and TRBJ2-5; 8 bases agree with TRBD2. The CDR3 has 13 residues. The junction had 10 bases not matched to a gene; V was cut back by 11 bases and J by 5 bases. Germline CDR1 is MNHNS and CDR2 is SASEGT. Written as DNA, the CDR3 is TGTGCCGGACGACGGGGGGGCCTGGAGACCCAGTACTTC. Amino acid sequence: CAGRRGGLETQYF.

This clone was observed a single time. J is TRBJ1-1 and V is TRBV29-1; D uncertain. The V gene's germline CDR1 is SQVTM and CDR2 ANQGSEA. Trimming left V 7 bases short and J 4 bases short, with 10 bases between. This CDR3 has 11 amino acids. The CDR3 nucleotides read TGCAGCGCTCAGCGGGCCACTGAAGCTTTCTTT. Amino acids: CSAQRATEAFF.

The chain links TRBV30 to TRBJ2-1; TRBD2 matches at 9 bases. With 5 bases clipped from V and 12 bases from J, the junction kept 14 bases outside the gene matches. Germline values: CDR1 GTSNPN, CDR2 SVGIG (reference sequence). CDR3 length: 14 amino acids. CDR3 region: CAWLLAGGPFVQFF. The CDR3 nucleotides read TGTGCCTGGTTACTCGCGGGGGGGCCTTTTGTGCAGTTCTTC.

The V call is TRBV7-2, the J call TRBJ1-5; TRBD1 matches 7 bases. CDR3 size: 17 residues. CDR1 is SGHTA and CDR2 is FQGNSA in the germline V gene. J lost 0 bases, V lost 5 bases, and 10 bases had no gene match. The CDR3 region has the DNA TGTGCCAGCAGCAAAAACCCTCAGGGGGGTAGCAATCAGCCCCAGCATTTT. This gives the protein CASSKNPQGGSNQPQHF. Full variable domain (remainder filled in from reference TRBV7-2 and TRBJ1-5): GAGVSQSPSNKVTEKGKDVELRCDPISGHTALYWYRQSLGQGLEFLIYFQGNSAPDKSGLPSDRFSAERTGGSVSTLTIQRTQQEDSAVYLCASSKNPQGGSNQPQHFGDGTRLSIL.

CDR3 nucleotides: TGTGCCAGCAGCTTAGCCTGGGGGGAGATCGAGCAGTACTTC. Translating gives CASSLAWGEIEQYF. The V call is TRBV13, the J call TRBJ2-7, with a weak D call TRBD2 (6 bases). This CDR3 spans 14 amino acids. V lost 1 base and J lost 6, with 13 bases in between. Germline CDR1 reads PRHDT; CDR2 reads FYEKMQ (reference sequence).

This rearrangement joins TRBV2 to TRBJ1-4, with 7 bases fitting TRBD1. Germline CDR1 and CDR2: SNHLY and FYNNEI. The CDR3 has 14 amino acids. After removal of 6 bases from V and 7 bases from J, the junction contained 8 bases not matched to a gene. CDR3 sequence: CASREQGRGEKLFF. DNA for the CDR3: TGTGCCAGCAGAGAACAGGGGAGGGGTGAAAAACTGTTTTTT.

Turning to this clone: The same CDR3 can be traced to other DNA sequences in this sample. This chain uses TRBV20-1 with TRBJ2-3; D is unclear. The V gene's germline CDR1 is DFQATT and CDR2 SNEGSKA (reference sequence). The CDR3 extends over 10 amino acids. The V end was cut by 6 bases, the J end by 2 bases, with 3 bases between. The CDR3 here is CSASTDTQYF. The CDR3 DNA is TGCAGTGCCTCCACAGATACGCAGTATTTT.

The count of this clone is one. This rearrangement joins TRBV29-1 to TRBJ1-5; D is ambiguous. The germline CDR1 and CDR2 sequences are SQVTM and ANQGSEA. V lost 6 bases to trimming and J lost 1 base, with 10 bases between them. The CDR3 loop spans 13 amino acids. The CDR3 is CSVASGSNQPQHF. The DNA for the CDR3 is TGCAGCGTCGCGTCGGGGAGCAATCAGCCCCAGCATTTT. Combining the CDR3 with reference TRBV29-1 and TRBJ1-5 gives the whole variable domain SAVISQKPSRDICQRGTSLTIQCQVDSQVTMMFWYRQQPGQSLTLIATANQGSEATYESGFVIDKFPISRPNLTFSTLTVSNMSPEDSSIYLCSVASGSNQPQHFGDGTRLSIL.

The genes are TRBV27 and TRBJ1-1; TRBD1 agrees at 8 bases. The CDR3 length is 15 residues. The J segment lost 2 bases and the V segment lost 7 bases, leaving 9 bases of the junction unmatched. Germline-derived CDR1 and CDR2 are MNHEY and SMNVEV (reference sequence). The CDR3 is CASNRGGRVNTEAFF. The DNA of the CDR3 is TGTGCCAGCAACAGGGGGGGCCGGGTAAACACTGAAGCTTTCTTT.

This chain uses TRBV2 with TRBJ1-6; TRBD1 matches at 8 bases. The V gene end was trimmed by 8 bases and the J gene end by 7 bases; junction bases not matched to a gene: 10. The CDR3 consists of 15 residues. The germline CDR1 and CDR2 sequences are SNHLY and FYNNEI. Here the CDR3 reads CASGIDRGGNSPLHF. The CDR3 bases are TGTGCCAGCGGGATCGACAGGGGTGGGAATTCACCCCTCCACTTT.